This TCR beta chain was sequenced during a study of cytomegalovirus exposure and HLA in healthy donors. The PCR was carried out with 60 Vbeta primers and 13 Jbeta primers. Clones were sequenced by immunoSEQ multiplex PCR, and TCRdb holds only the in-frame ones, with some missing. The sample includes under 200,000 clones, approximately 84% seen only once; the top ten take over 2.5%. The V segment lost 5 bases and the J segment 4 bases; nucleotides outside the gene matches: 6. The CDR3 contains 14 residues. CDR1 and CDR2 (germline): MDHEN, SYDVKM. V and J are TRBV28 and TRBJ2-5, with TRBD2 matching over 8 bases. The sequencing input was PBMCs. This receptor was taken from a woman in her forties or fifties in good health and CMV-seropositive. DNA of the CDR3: TGTGCCAGCAGTGGACTAGCCTTAGGAGAGACCCAGTACTTC. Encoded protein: CASSGLALGETQYF.